This TCR beta chain was sequenced for a study of OX40 agonist ivuxolimab in advanced cancers. General observations from the study: The authors did not determine the antigen specificity of the expanded peripheral T cells. The average count of expanded clones was higher among CD8+ T cells than among CD4+. There were also nonresponders showing low normalized T-cell clonal expansion.

Method: immunoSEQ multiplex PCR; TCRdb's copy keeps in-frame clones and lacks some. Of 100,000 to 110,000 clones listed, about 88% are singletons. The CDR3 runs 11 residues. Trimming shortened V by 2 bases and J by 11 bases, and 9 bases separated the two germline ends. Germline loops: CDR1 MNHEY, CDR2 SVGAGI. As concerns this clone: Its antigen remains unknown.

Cycle 7 day 1, cycle 4 day 1, and baseline were the timepoints at which blood was sampled. The starting material was CD4+ or CD8+ T cells sorted from blood, obtained in a trial of the OX40 agonist ivuxolimab. V gene TRBV6-5 combines with J gene TRBJ2-5, with D uncertain. The sequence derives from an adult with an advanced solid tumor such as melanoma, head and neck, liver or kidney cancer. The CDR3: CASSYPELQYF. The DNA of the CDR3 is TGTGCCAGCAGTTACCCGGAACTACAGTACTTC.